Below, 3 T cell receptor beta chains from the same sample are listed, as sequenced in a study of cytomegalovirus exposure and HLA in healthy donors. Assay: immunoSEQ multiplex PCR; the TCRdb copy retains only in-frame clones and omits some. The sample yields some 330,000 clones, roughly 88% seen once. Sequencing was done on a sample of PBMCs. Receptor source: a woman under 30 in good health and CMV-seronegative.

The J gene is TRBJ2-6, the V gene TRBV7-6, with 8 bases aligning to TRBD1. Germline CDR1 is SGHVS and CDR2 is FNYEAQ. J lost 2 bases, V lost 2 bases, and 11 bases had no gene match. This CDR3 is 19 amino acids long. DNA for the CDR3: TGTGCCAGCAGCTTATTCACCGGGACAGGACTTACTGGGGCCAACGTCCTGACTTTC. Translating it yields CASSLFTGTGLTGANVLTF.

The rearrangement links TRBV12-5 to TRBJ1-1, with TRBD1 as a possible D gene (6 bases). This CDR3 region has 16 residues. Germline V gene sequence: CDR1 LGHNT, CDR2 FRNRAP. The V end was cut by 1 base, the J end by 2 bases, with 14 bases between. The CDR3 region is CASGLGKDSYNTEAFF. The CDR3 region has the DNA TGTGCTAGTGGTTTGGGGAAGGACAGCTACAACACTGAAGCTTTCTTT.

The V call is TRBV4-3, the J call TRBJ2-1; 8 bases fit TRBD2. The J segment lost 0 bases and the V segment lost 0 bases, leaving 10 bases of the junction unmatched. The CDR3 covers 19 residues. Per the germline V gene, CDR1 is LGHNA and CDR2 is YSLEER. CDR3: CASSQDRGDTSGSYNEQFF. In DNA form, the CDR3 reads TGCGCCAGCAGCCAAGATAGAGGGGACACTAGCGGCTCCTACAATGAGCAGTTCTTC.